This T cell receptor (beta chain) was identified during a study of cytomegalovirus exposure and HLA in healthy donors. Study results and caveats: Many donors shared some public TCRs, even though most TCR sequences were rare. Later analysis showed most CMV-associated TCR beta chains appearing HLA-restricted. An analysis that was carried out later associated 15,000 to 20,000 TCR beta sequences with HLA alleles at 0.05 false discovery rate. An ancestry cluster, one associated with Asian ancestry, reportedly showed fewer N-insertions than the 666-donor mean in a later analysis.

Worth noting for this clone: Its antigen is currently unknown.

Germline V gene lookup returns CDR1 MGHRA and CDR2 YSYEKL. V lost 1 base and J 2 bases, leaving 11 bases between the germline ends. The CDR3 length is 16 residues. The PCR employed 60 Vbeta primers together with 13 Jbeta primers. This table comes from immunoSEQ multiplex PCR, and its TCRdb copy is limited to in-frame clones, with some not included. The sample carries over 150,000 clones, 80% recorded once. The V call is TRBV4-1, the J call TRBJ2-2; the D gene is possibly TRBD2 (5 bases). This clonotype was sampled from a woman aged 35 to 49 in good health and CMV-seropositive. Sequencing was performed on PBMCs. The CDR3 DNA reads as TGCGCCAGCAGCCAAGGTTCTAGCACAAACACCGGGGAGCTGTTTTTT. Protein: CASSQGSSTNTGELFF.